The 25 T cell receptor beta chains below were found in one sample sequenced in a study of T-cell reconstitution after alpha-beta-depleted transplantation in children. The authors prepared the TCRbeta library with unique molecular identifiers. TCRdb reprocessed the PCR reads via MiXCR and lists one record per CDR3 protein. There are 250,000 to 300,000 distinct CDR3 sequences in the sample; 9.9% occur only once, and around a tenth lies in the top ten. The sample here was PBMCs from the stem cell graft donor, taken from the stem cell graft. The receptor source for this set is a human donor who donated a stem cell graft to a child with SCID.

This clonotype has more than one count but fewer than ten. This chain uses TRBV10-3 with TRBJ2-3; TRBD2 is a possible D gene (5 bases). CDR1 is ENHRY, CDR2 SYGVKD, per germline. V was clipped by 7 bases and J by 1 base, with 12 bases between them. The CDR3 extends over 14 amino acids. The CDR3 is CAIKLAMGTDTQYF. The DNA of the CDR3 is TGTGCCATCAAATTAGCGATGGGCACAGATACGCAGTATTTT.

The rearrangement joins TRBV3-1 to TRBJ2-3, with 7 bases that match TRBD2. The trim removed 1 base at V and 2 bases at J, leaving 6 bases unmatched. The germline CDR1 and CDR2 sequences are LGHDT and YNNKEL (reference sequence). The CDR3 extends over 16 amino acids. The CDR3 bases are TGTGCCAGCAGCCAAGGTGGGACTATTAACACAGATACGCAGTATTTT. Translated, it gives CASSQGGTINTDTQYF.

The rearrangement uses TRBV20-1 and TRBJ1-1; 12 bases fit TRBD1. Per germline, CDR1 DFQATT and CDR2 SNEGSKA (reference sequence). The CDR3 spans 15 residues. Losses at the gene ends were 3 bases for V and 7 bases for J; bases not matched to a gene: 9. CDR3: CSASFRDRGLFEAFF. The CDR3 DNA follows: TGCAGTGCTAGCTTCCGGGACAGGGGGCTATTTGAAGCTTTCTTT.

This clonotype was observed a few times. V and J are TRBV9 and TRBJ2-5, with 14 bases matching TRBD2. CDR3 length equals 17 residues. The V gene end was trimmed by 4 bases and the J gene end by 1 base; junction bases not matched to a gene: 6. Germline V gives CDR1 SGDLS, CDR2 YYNGEE. As DNA, the CDR3 is TGTGCCAGCAGCCGGGCTGGACTAGCGGGGGGCCAAGAGACCCAGTACTTC. This translates into CASSRAGLAGGQETQYF.

This clonotype appeared a few times. This chain links TRBV7-9 with TRBJ2-7; no firm D call. The CDR3 is made up of 13 amino acids. The V gene lost 6 bases and the J gene lost 6 bases, with 15 bases spanning the gap. Germline values: CDR1 SEHNR, CDR2 FQNEAQ (reference sequence). The chain's CDR3 is CASSPVVTGEQYF. CDR3 nucleotides: TGTGCCAGCAGTCCCGTGGTGACGGGCGAGCAGTACTTC.

Comment on this clonotype: A much larger clonotype is one base distant, so this may be a read error. The chain is built from TRBV5-1 and TRBJ2-7; TRBD2 is a possible D gene (5 bases). The CDR3 is made up of 15 amino acids. Germline V gene data show CDR1 as SGHRS and CDR2 as YFSETQ. The CDR3 DNA follows: TGCACCAGCAGCTCGGGATTAGATGTCCCTTACGAGCAGTACTTC. Protein sequence: CTSSSGLDVPYEQYF.

This clonotype showed up many times. The rearrangement joins TRBV10-2 to TRBJ2-3; possible D gene TRBD2, 5 bases. The CDR3 sequence is 15 residues long. The V end was cut by 7 bases, the J end by 5 bases, with 19 bases between. The germline gives CDR1 WSHSY, CDR2 SAAADI. The CDR3 bases are TGCGCCAGCAAAGACCCGGCTAGCCGGGGAGATACGCAGTATTTT. Amino acid sequence: CASKDPASRGDTQYF.

The chain joins TRBV20-1 to TRBJ2-5, with TRBD1 matching 7 bases. The CDR3 covers 13 residues. The germline gives CDR1 DFQATT, CDR2 SNEGSKA (reference sequence). V gave up 5 bases and J gave up 1 base; unmatched junction bases: 4. This CDR3 reads CSAARQGQETQYF. The CDR3 DNA reads as TGCAGTGCTGCTAGACAGGGCCAAGAGACCCAGTACTTC.

This clonotype turned up a few times. The chain is built from TRBV10-1 and TRBJ2-7; TRBD2 might be the D (6 bases). CDR3 length: 15 residues. Per germline, CDR1 WNHNN and CDR2 SYGVQD (reference sequence). Trimming stripped 1 base from V and 3 bases from J, with 13 bases between. This CDR3 reads CASSEYGGAGYEQYF. In DNA, the CDR3 is TGCGCCAGCAGTGAGTATGGAGGGGCAGGCTACGAGCAGTACTTC.

This clonotype was found a few times. The chain couples TRBV4-1 to TRBJ2-1; possibly TRBD1 for D (6 bases). CDR3 length: 16 residues. V was shortened by 3 bases and J by 0 bases, with 12 bases between the two germline ends. From germline, CDR1 is MGHRA and CDR2 YSYEKL. The CDR3 DNA reads TGCGCCAGCAGCCACTCAGGGGTGGGCTCCTACAATGAGCAGTTCTTC. Its translation is CASSHSGVGSYNEQFF.

The V gene is TRBV20-1, the J gene TRBJ2-2; TRBD1 is a possible D gene (5 bases). This CDR3 contains 14 residues. V lost 0 bases and J 4 bases, leaving 9 bases between the germline ends. The germline CDR1 and CDR2 sequences are DFQATT and SNEGSKA (reference sequence). CDR3 region: CSAREAGFTGELFF. CDR3 coding DNA: TGCAGTGCTAGAGAGGCAGGGTTCACCGGGGAGCTGTTTTTT.

This clonotype has just a few counts. The CDR3 DNA follows: TGCGCCAGCAGCGAGACAGTCACTAGTAACTATGGCTACACCTTC. This translates into CASSETVTSNYGYTF. J is TRBJ1-2 and V is TRBV5-1, with a weak D call TRBD1 (5 bases). Trimming took 4 bases from V and 1 from J, leaving 14 bases between them. The germline gives CDR1 SGHRS, CDR2 YFSETQ. The CDR3 extends over 15 amino acids.

This clonotype was found many times. The chain is built from TRBV3-1 and TRBJ1-2; TRBD1 might be the D (6 bases). From germline, CDR1 is LGHDT and CDR2 YNNKEL (reference sequence). The length of the CDR3 is 15 residues. The V and J ends lost 3 bases and 8 bases respectively, with 19 bases between them. The CDR3 reads CASSHPRRDMEGYTF. As DNA, the CDR3 is TGTGCCAGCAGCCACCCCCGTCGGGACATGGAGGGCTACACCTTC.

The chain combines TRBV7-9 with TRBJ2-1; TRBD1 agrees at 9 bases. The germline V gene encodes CDR1 SEHNR and CDR2 FQNEAQ (reference sequence). V gave up 8 bases and J gave up 7 bases; unmatched junction bases: 3. This CDR3 is 12 amino acids long. The CDR3 protein is CASYRGRNEQFF. CDR3 bases: TGTGCCAGCTACAGGGGGCGAAATGAGCAGTTCTTC.

This clonotype showed up just a few times. This rearrangement joins TRBV3-1 to TRBJ2-7, with D possibly being TRBD2 (6 bases). The germline CDR1 and CDR2 sequences are LGHDT and YNNKEL (reference sequence). V lost 0 bases and J 3 bases, leaving 12 bases between the germline ends. The CDR3 spans 15 residues. CDR3 bases: TGTGCCAGCAGCCAAGACGGGGGAAGTGGCTACGAGCAGTACTTC. The encoded protein is CASSQDGGSGYEQYF.

This clonotype was detected only a few times. The CDR3 protein is CASSPIKGASNQPQHF. The CDR3 coding sequence is TGTGCCAGCAGCCCAATCAAGGGGGCCAGCAATCAGCCCCAGCATTTT. V gene TRBV12-3 or TRBV12-4 combines with J gene TRBJ1-5; 7 nucleotides line up with TRBD1. The CDR3 loop spans 16 amino acids. J gave up 1 base and V 6 bases, and 9 bases lay outside the gene matches.

This clonotype was counted many times. This chain joins TRBV24-1 and TRBJ1-5; D remains unclear. Trimming took off 3 bases at V and 0 bases at J, with 5 bases between the two ends. This CDR3 contains 14 residues. CDR1 is KGHDR and CDR2 is SFDVKD in the germline V gene. The CDR3 DNA reads as TGTGCCACCAGTGATATAAATAGCAATCAGCCCCAGCATTTT. Its translation: CATSDINSNQPQHF.

This clonotype was counted a few times. The V call is TRBV29-1, the J call TRBJ2-3; D not certain. CDR1 SQVTM and CDR2 ANQGSEA come from the germline V gene. The CDR3 has 13 amino acids. The ends were cut back, 7 bases at V and 0 bases at J, with 11 bases in the middle. The CDR3 loop is CSAPSPSTDTQYF. The CDR3 DNA follows: TGCAGCGCTCCGTCGCCCAGCACAGATACGCAGTATTTT.

This clonotype was found a few times. This rearrangement joins TRBV7-9 to TRBJ2-1, with TRBD2 matching 12 bases. The CDR3 is made up of 15 amino acids. Germline loops: CDR1 SEHNR, CDR2 FQNEAQ (reference sequence). J lost 8 bases, V lost 4 bases, and 6 bases had no gene match. The CDR3 is CASSYSSGGAYEQFF. The CDR3 DNA sequence: TGTGCCAGCAGCTACTCTAGCGGGGGGGCCTATGAGCAGTTCTTC.

This clonotype has at least ten counts. The chain combines TRBV28 with TRBJ1-3, with D perhaps matching TRBD1 (6 bases). CDR1 is MDHEN and CDR2 is SYDVKM in the germline V gene. V lost 5 bases and J lost 6, with 11 bases in between. The CDR3 consists of 13 residues. For the CDR3, the DNA is TGTGCCAGCAGTCCTCCAGGGGTAAACACCATATATTTT. It yields the protein CASSPPGVNTIYF.

In this sample, this clonotype turned up a few times. V gene TRBV29-1 combines with J gene TRBJ2-7; 11 bases map to TRBD1. The CDR3 is 15 amino acids. After removal of 1 base from V and 5 bases from J, the junction contained 7 bases not matched to a gene. Per germline, CDR1 SQVTM and CDR2 ANQGSEA. CDR3 coding DNA: TGCAGCGTTGAAGCAACCGGGACAGGGGGTCACGAGCAGTACTTC. Residues: CSVEATGTGGHEQYF.

The chain joins TRBV12-3 or TRBV12-4 to TRBJ2-7, with 7 bases fitting TRBD2. V dropped 3 bases and J dropped 4; count of bases not matched to a gene: 3. This CDR3 has 13 residues. CDR3 amino acids: CASSFARGYEQYF. The CDR3 DNA reads as TGTGCCAGCAGTTTCGCGCGGGGGTACGAGCAGTACTTC.

In this sample, this clonotype turned up a few times. The chain employs TRBV7-9 and TRBJ1-5; TRBD1 matches at 7 bases. There are 15 residues in the CDR3. V was pared by 1 base and J by 4 bases, with 4 bases of the junction left unmatched. The germline V gene has CDR1 SEHNR and CDR2 FQNEAQ (reference sequence). The CDR3: CASSLGGQANQPQHF. In DNA, the CDR3 is TGTGCCAGCAGCTTAGGAGGACAGGCGAATCAGCCCCAGCATTTT.

V usage is TRBV6-5 and J usage is TRBJ2-5; no firm D call. The length of the CDR3 is 11 residues. The V and J ends lost 7 bases and 5 bases respectively, with 8 bases between them. CDR1 is MNHEY and CDR2 is SVGAGI in the germline V gene. The CDR3 nucleotides read TGTGCCAGCACCGGTTTGGAGACCCAGTACTTC. Residues: CASTGLETQYF.

This clonotype was detected a few times. The chain has TRBV7-9 and TRBJ2-4; D may be TRBD2 (5 bases). The CDR3 is 14 residues long. Germline-derived CDR1 and CDR2 are SEHNR and FQNEAQ (reference sequence). The CDR3 loop is CRRWVGVAKNIQYF. CDR3 bases: TGTCGGAGGTGGGTTGGAGTAGCCAAAAACATTCAGTACTTC.